Below, 21 T cell receptor beta chains from the same sample are listed, as sequenced in a study of blood T cell repertoires in COVID-19 (dated by TCRdb to about 2020). The protocol used for the library was the immunoSEQ multiplex PCR assay. As stored in TCRdb, this immuneACCESS dataset retains in-frame rearrangements with V and J assigned. A fraction of the clones does not appear; measured against another copy, unresolved V genes explain less than half of the discrepancy, and the remainder lacks a known reason. The sample records some 110,000 clones, around 86% of which are singletons. The biggest ten clones account for 7.9% of the sample. The material sequenced was peripheral blood. Receptor source: a man aged 65-85 years with acute or convalescent COVID-19.

This chain links TRBV2 with TRBJ1-6; D is unresolved. The CDR3 is made up of 16 amino acids. Trimming pared 4 bases from V and 7 bases from J, leaving 17 bases between. CDR1 and CDR2 from the germline V gene are SNHLY and FYNNEI. The CDR3 sequence is CASSVSPVLSNSPLHF. The CDR3 region has the DNA TGTGCCAGCAGTGTGAGTCCGGTCCTCTCGAATTCACCCCTCCACTTT.

The table lists this clone with a count of one. The J gene is TRBJ2-1, the V gene TRBV18; TRBD2 matches 10 bases. With 2 bases clipped from V and 4 bases from J, the junction kept 5 bases outside the gene matches. CDR3 length: 16 residues. Looked up from germline, CDR1 is KGHSH and CDR2 is LQKENI. The CDR3 region is CASSPVLAGAYNEQFF. The DNA of the CDR3 is TGTGCCAGCTCACCAGTGCTAGCGGGAGCGTACAATGAGCAGTTCTTC.

The rearrangement joins TRBV5-1 to TRBJ2-1, with 9 bases aligning to TRBD1. V lost 0 bases and J lost 8; bases outside the gene matches: 12. Germline assignment: CDR1 SGHRS and CDR2 YFSETQ. The CDR3 consists of 17 residues. The CDR3, as DNA: TGCGCCAGCAGCTTGGTCCCACCGGGACAGGGTATTTATGAGCAGTTCTTC. Translated, it gives CASSLVPPGQGIYEQFF.

The chain is built from TRBV6-5 and TRBJ1-4; tentative D call: TRBD1 (5 bases). The V end was cut by 2 bases, the J end by 5 bases, with 12 bases between. This CDR3 region has 15 residues. Per germline, CDR1 MNHEY and CDR2 SVGAGI. In DNA form, the CDR3 reads TGTGCCAGCAGTTACGGGACTCCCTGGAATGAAAAACTGTTTTTT. Encoded protein: CASSYGTPWNEKLFF.

Only one count was recorded for this clone. This chain links TRBV30 with TRBJ1-4; 10 bases align to TRBD1. CDR1 is GTSNPN, CDR2 SVGIG, per germline (reference sequence). V lost 3 bases to trimming and J lost 10 bases; unmatched junction nucleotides: 14. This CDR3 contains 16 residues. CDR3: CAWSETGTGAIGKLFF. The CDR3 region has the DNA TGTGCCTGGAGCGAAACCGGGACAGGGGCTATAGGAAAACTGTTTTTT.

The J gene is TRBJ2-1, the V gene TRBV4-1, with TRBD2 identical over 12 bases. The CDR3 runs 17 residues. Germline assignment: CDR1 MGHRA and CDR2 YSYEKL. V lost 4 bases to trimming and J lost 9 bases; unmatched junction nucleotides: 13. The CDR3 DNA reads TGCGCCAGCAGCCCGAGGGCTAGCGGGAGGGTGGATATTGAGCAGTTCTTC. Its protein product is CASSPRASGRVDIEQFF.

The genes are TRBV7-9 and TRBJ1-1; weak D call: TRBD1 (6 bases). The CDR3 sequence is 13 residues long. Germline V CDR1 and CDR2: SEHNR, FQNEAQ (reference sequence). The V end was cut by 7 bases, the J end by 0 bases, with 9 bases between. The CDR3 DNA follows: TGTGCCAGCAACGGACAGATGAACACTGAAGCTTTCTTT. It codes for CASNGQMNTEAFF.

This clone appeared a single time. This chain connects TRBV21-1 to TRBJ2-7; the tabulated D call, TRBD1, remains unverified against the DNA. TRBV21-1 counts as a pseudogene. The CDR3 has 16 amino acids. The CDR3 is CASSLIMTGSSYEQYF. The CDR3 nucleotides are TGTGCCAGCAGCCTTATAATGACAGGGAGCTCCTACGAGCAGTACTTC.

This clone was counted between two and nine times. CDR3 sequence reads: CASSAGPGGRMDEQYF. For the CDR3, the DNA is TGCGCCAGCAGCGCCGGACCGGGGGGCAGAATGGACGAGCAGTACTTC. The rearrangement uses TRBV5-1 and TRBJ2-7; D might be TRBD2 (7 bases). This CDR3 contains 16 residues. With 4 bases removed from V and 5 bases from J, the gap between germline ends came to 22 bases. Germline V gives CDR1 SGHRS, CDR2 YFSETQ.

This sequence joins TRBV19 and TRBJ1-1; D uncertain. This CDR3 is 12 amino acids long. Between the trimmed V and J ends, which lost 4 bases and 1 base, there was a span of 4 bases. The germline V gene has CDR1 LNHDA and CDR2 SQIVND (reference sequence). The CDR3 loop reads CASSNRNTEAFF. Written as DNA, the CDR3 is TGTGCCAGTAGTAATCGGAACACTGAAGCTTTCTTT.

This sequence joins TRBV4-2 and TRBJ2-6; tentative D call: TRBD1 (5 bases). The CDR3 contains 17 residues. Trimming took off 4 bases at V and 2 bases at J, with 15 bases between the two ends. Per germline, CDR1 LGHNA and CDR2 YNFKEQ. The CDR3: CASSLRPVDTGANVLTF. Here the CDR3 DNA reads TGTGCCAGCAGCCTCCGCCCCGTGGACACTGGGGCCAACGTCCTGACTTTC.

This clone is a singleton in its sample. The chain recombines TRBV14 with TRBJ1-4; no reliable D call. This CDR3 contains 14 residues. Trimming pared 0 bases from V and 10 bases from J, leaving 12 bases between. Germline loops: CDR1 SGHDN, CDR2 FVKESK. The CDR3: CASSQDRGTGKLFF. The CDR3 DNA reads TGTGCCAGCAGCCAAGATCGGGGAACCGGAAAACTGTTTTTT. Full variable domain (rest looked up from reference TRBV14 and TRBJ1-4): EAGVTQFPSHSVIEKGQTVTLRCDPISGHDNLYWYRRVMGKEIKFLLHFVKESKQDESGMPNNRFLAERTGGTYSTLKVQPAELEDSGVYFCASSQDRGTGKLFFGSGTQLSVL.

The chain carries TRBV5-1 and TRBJ1-2; possible D gene TRBD1, 6 bases. CDR1 is SGHRS and CDR2 is YFSETQ in the germline V gene. This CDR3 has 14 residues. Trimming took off 7 bases at V and 6 bases at J, with 19 bases between the two ends. CDR3 bases: TGCGCCAGCGGAGAGGCAGGGGCTCGCGATGGCTACACCTTC. This gives the protein CASGEAGARDGYTF.

This clone was seen only once. The chain joins TRBV9 to TRBJ2-7; 8 bases match TRBD1. The CDR3 spans 14 residues. Looked up from germline, CDR1 is SGDLS and CDR2 is YYNGEE. V trimming: 0 bases; J trimming: 3 bases; junction bases outside the gene matches: 2. In nucleotides, the CDR3 is TGTGCCAGCAGCGTAGGGACAGGGATCTACGAGCAGTACTTC. Its translation is CASSVGTGIYEQYF.

V gene TRBV5-1 combines with J gene TRBJ1-1; no definite D call. Germline V gives CDR1 SGHRS, CDR2 YFSETQ. Trimming cost V 2 bases and J 0 bases, with 20 bases left between them. There are 18 residues in the CDR3. The CDR3 DNA reads TGCGCCAGCAGCTTCGGATCCGGAAGCCAACTAATGAACACTGAAGCTTTCTTT. As protein: CASSFGSGSQLMNTEAFF.

This clone was seen once. The chain has TRBV2 and TRBJ1-2, with 7 bases that match TRBD1. Germline V lookup: CDR1 SNHLY, CDR2 FYNNEI. With 6 bases clipped from V and 6 bases from J, the junction kept 10 bases outside the gene matches. The CDR3 is 14 amino acids. CDR3 bases: TGTGCCAGCAGGGGACAGACACCTATGGATGGCTACACCTTC. This codes for CASRGQTPMDGYTF.

The rearrangement joins TRBV10-3 to TRBJ1-6, with 9 bases lining up with TRBD1. This CDR3 is built from 15 residues. The germline V gene has CDR1 ENHRY and CDR2 SYGVKD. Unmatched junction bases numbered 1, after V lost 0 bases and J lost 7 bases. The CDR3 spells CAISESGQGNSPLHF. The DNA for the CDR3 is TGTGCCATCAGTGAGTCGGGACAGGGAAATTCACCCCTCCACTTT.

The chain carries TRBV10-1 and TRBJ2-1; 9 nucleotides match TRBD2. The CDR3 covers 13 residues. The junction had 4 bases not matched to a gene; V was cut back by 7 bases and J by 6 bases. CDR1 is WNHNN and CDR2 is SYGVQD in the germline V gene (reference sequence). CDR3 region: CASMPAGGNEQFF. In nucleotides, the CDR3 is TGCGCCAGCATGCCAGCGGGGGGCAATGAGCAGTTCTTC.

This clone was found a few times. The J gene is TRBJ1-4, the V gene TRBV19; perhaps TRBD1 as D (5 bases). V lost 7 bases and J lost 5, with 23 bases in between. Per germline, CDR1 LNHDA and CDR2 SQIVND (reference sequence). The CDR3 sequence is 17 residues long. The CDR3 sequence is CASTTGTGGQGNEKLFF. The DNA of the CDR3 is TGTGCCAGTACAACCGGGACGGGAGGACAAGGAAATGAAAAACTGTTTTTT.

This chain connects TRBV28 to TRBJ1-3; 7 bases are a match to TRBD1. The germline V gene encodes CDR1 MDHEN and CDR2 SYDVKM. V shed 9 bases and J 2 bases; nucleotides not matched to a gene: 4. This CDR3 has 13 amino acids. CDR3: CASRQGTGNTIYF. CDR3 nucleotide sequence: TGTGCCAGTCGACAGGGTACTGGAAACACCATATATTTT.

In this sample, this clone turned up a few times. The rearrangement joins TRBV9 to TRBJ2-2; TRBD1 aligns across 7 bases. The germline gives CDR1 SGDLS, CDR2 YYNGEE. With V trimmed by 6 bases and J by 7 bases, 15 bases remained unmatched. CDR3 size: 16 residues. The CDR3 sequence: CASTENTGDAGGELFF. The CDR3 bases are TGTGCCAGCACCGAGAATACAGGGGATGCGGGCGGGGAGCTGTTTTTT.